The next 11 T cell receptor beta chains were all read from a single sample in a study of blood T cell repertoires in COVID-19. Data came from immunoSEQ multiplex PCR; TCRdb stores just in-frame clones and leaves some out. The sample lists 240,000 or so clones; roughly four fifths were seen once. The sequenced sample was peripheral blood. The receptors originated from a man younger than 45 who had recovered from COVID-19.

This clone has just a few counts. The V gene is TRBV6-4, the J gene TRBJ1-6; no firm D call. The CDR3 runs to 15 residues. V was pared by 4 bases and J by 9 bases, with 16 bases between. Germline loops: CDR1 MRHNA, CDR2 SNTAGT. For the CDR3, the DNA is TGTGCCAGCAGTGCGATGGGAGAACGGGTTTCACCCCTCCACTTT. The encoded protein is CASSAMGERVSPLHF.

A remark on this clone: The junction and the germline gene differ at one end; a read error may be behind it. V is TRBV12-5 and J is TRBJ1-4; 7 nucleotides match TRBD1. This CDR3 spans 12 amino acids. Germline values: CDR1 LGHNT, CDR2 FRNRAP. The CDR3 protein is CASGFNIDRVIF. DNA of the CDR3: TGTGCTAGTGGTTTCAACATAGACAGGGTAATTTTT.

The chain combines TRBV24-1 with TRBJ1-4, with D unresolved. In germline, CDR1 is KGHDR, CDR2 SFDVKD. This CDR3 spans 15 amino acids. The V and J ends lost 9 bases and 4 bases respectively, with 17 bases between them. CDR3 sequence (DNA): TGTGCCACCCTTAACCGAGGCGGTCATAATGAAAAACTGTTTTTT. Amino acid sequence: CATLNRGGHNEKLFF.

CDR3 amino acids: CASSQTSRTGELFF. CDR3 bases: TGTGCCAGCAGTCAGACTAGCCGAACCGGGGAGCTGTTTTTT. This chain joins TRBV7-8 and TRBJ2-2, with 7 bases identical to TRBD2. V lost 6 bases to trimming and J lost 5 bases; unmatched junction nucleotides: 6. CDR1 and CDR2 from the germline V gene are SGHVS and FQNEAQ. The CDR3 runs 14 residues.

The rearrangement joins TRBV7-6 to TRBJ1-1; tentatively, D is TRBD1 (6 bases). This CDR3 contains 15 residues. Trimming removed 1 base at V and 1 base at J, with 10 bases between. CDR1 is SGHVS, CDR2 FNYEAQ, per germline. The CDR3: CASSLGVTGNTEAFF. DNA for the CDR3: TGTGCCAGCAGCTTAGGGGTGACAGGGAACACTGAAGCTTTCTTT.

The CDR3 here is CASSPQGGTEAFF. The CDR3 nucleotides read TGCGCCAGCAGCCCCCAGGGAGGCACTGAAGCTTTCTTT. V usage is TRBV5-1 and J usage is TRBJ1-1, with D possibly TRBD1 on 5 matching bases. The CDR3 is 13 residues long. CDR1 SGHRS and CDR2 YFSETQ come from the germline V gene. V lost 4 bases and J 4 bases, leaving 11 bases between the germline ends.

This rearrangement joins TRBV9 to TRBJ1-3; possible D gene TRBD1, 5 bases. CDR1 and CDR2 (germline): SGDLS, YYNGEE. This CDR3 spans 15 amino acids. Trimming stripped 2 bases from V and 2 bases from J, with 11 bases between. For the CDR3, the DNA is TGTGCCAGCAGCGTCAACTCAGGGACTGGAAACACCATATATTTT. The encoded protein is CASSVNSGTGNTIYF.

This clone has more than one count but fewer than ten. V usage is TRBV21-1 and J usage is TRBJ2-7; the tabulated D call, TRBD2, remains unverified against the DNA. TRBV21-1 is shown as a pseudogene. The CDR3 extends over 16 amino acids. The CDR3 reads CASSILPSHSSYEQYV. DNA for the CDR3: TGTGCCAGCAGCATACTCCCTTCCCACTCCTCCTACGAGCAGTACGTC.

Points on this clone: Other DNA sequences within the sample encode an identical CDR3. The chain has TRBV5-1 and TRBJ2-1; 12 nucleotides match TRBD2. The CDR3 loop spans 15 amino acids. V trimming: 4 bases; J trimming: 4 bases; junction bases outside the gene matches: 3. Germline CDR1 is SGHRS and CDR2 is YFSETQ. CDR3 in DNA: TGCGCCAGCAGCCGTACTAGCGGGGGGTACAATGAGCAGTTCTTC. Its protein is CASSRTSGGYNEQFF.

This clone showed up just once. The rearrangement joins TRBV20-1 to TRBJ1-1; perhaps TRBD1 as D (6 bases). This CDR3 has 11 residues. The germline V gene has CDR1 DFQATT and CDR2 SNEGSKA (reference sequence). V lost 6 bases and J 4 bases, leaving 9 bases between the germline ends. CDR3 protein: CSARGSTEAFF. Written as DNA, the CDR3 is TGCAGTGCGAGGGGGAGCACTGAAGCTTTCTTT.

This chain links TRBV12-5 with TRBJ2-7, with TRBD1 matching 7 bases. The germline gives CDR1 LGHNT, CDR2 FRNRAP. The junction had 9 bases not matched to a gene; V was cut back by 6 bases and J by 1 base. CDR3 length equals 15 residues. For the CDR3, the DNA is TGTGCTAGTGGCCCTGACAGGGAGAATTCCTACGAGCAGTACTTC. Translated, it gives CASGPDRENSYEQYF.